Described below is a single TCR beta chain sequence and its context. Per germline, CDR1 LNHNV and CDR2 YYDKDF (reference sequence). This CDR3 spans 13 amino acids. Trimming left V 2 bases short and J 5 bases short, with 9 bases between. These data originate in a study of T-cell memory formation after mild COVID-19. TCRdb re-analysed the 5' RACE reads in MiXCR, keeping a single row per CDR3 protein. The sample shows tens of thousands of distinct CDR3 sequences, about 14% of them seen only once. The sequencing sample was made of PBMCs or a T cell subset sorted from them (not recorded which). This TCR was sampled from a man aged 18 to 29 who had mild COVID-19 (a few samples of this study predate the infection). Cell type and time point are not known. The rearrangement joins TRBV15 to TRBJ1-2, with D possibly being TRBD1 (5 bases). The DNA of the CDR3 is TGTGCCACCAGCAGATATAAGGGGTATGGCTACACCTTC. Amino acid sequence: CATSRYKGYGYTF.